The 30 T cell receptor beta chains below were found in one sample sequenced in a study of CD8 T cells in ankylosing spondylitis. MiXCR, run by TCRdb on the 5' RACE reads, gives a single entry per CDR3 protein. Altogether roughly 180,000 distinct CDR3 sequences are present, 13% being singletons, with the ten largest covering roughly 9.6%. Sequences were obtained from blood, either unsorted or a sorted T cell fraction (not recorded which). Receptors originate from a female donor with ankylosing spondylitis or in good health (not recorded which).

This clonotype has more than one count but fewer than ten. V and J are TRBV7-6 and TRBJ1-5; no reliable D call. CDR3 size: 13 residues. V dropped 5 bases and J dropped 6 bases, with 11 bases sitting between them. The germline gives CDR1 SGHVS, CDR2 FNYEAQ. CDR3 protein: CASSPRWGQPQHF. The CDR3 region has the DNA TGTGCCAGCAGCCCTAGATGGGGTCAGCCCCAGCATTTT. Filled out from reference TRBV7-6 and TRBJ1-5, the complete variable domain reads GAGVSQSPRYKVTKRGQDVALRCDPISGHVSLYWYRQALGQGPEFLTYFNYEAQQDKSGLPNDRFSAERPEGSISTLTIQRTEQRDSAMYRCASSPRWGQPQHFGDGTRLSIL.

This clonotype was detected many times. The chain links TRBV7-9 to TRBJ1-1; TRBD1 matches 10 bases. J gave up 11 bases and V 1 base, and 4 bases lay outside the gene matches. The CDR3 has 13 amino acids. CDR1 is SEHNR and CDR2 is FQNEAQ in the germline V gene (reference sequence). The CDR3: CASSLVTGGEAFF. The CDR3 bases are TGTGCCAGCAGCTTAGTGACAGGGGGCGAGGCTTTCTTT.

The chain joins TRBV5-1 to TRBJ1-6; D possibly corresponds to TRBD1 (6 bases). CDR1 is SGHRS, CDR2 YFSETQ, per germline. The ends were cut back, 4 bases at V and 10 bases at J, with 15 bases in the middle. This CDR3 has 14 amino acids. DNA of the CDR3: TGCGCCAGCAGCGGCTCAGGGGATAGGTCACCCCTCCACTTT. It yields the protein CASSGSGDRSPLHF.

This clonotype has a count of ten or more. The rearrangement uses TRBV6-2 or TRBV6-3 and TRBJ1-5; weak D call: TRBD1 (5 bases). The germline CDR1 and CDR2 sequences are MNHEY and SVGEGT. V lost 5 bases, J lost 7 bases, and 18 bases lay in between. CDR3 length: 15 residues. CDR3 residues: CASSNGAGLGQPQHF. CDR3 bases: TGTGCCAGCAGTAACGGGGCGGGTTTGGGCCAGCCCCAGCATTTT.

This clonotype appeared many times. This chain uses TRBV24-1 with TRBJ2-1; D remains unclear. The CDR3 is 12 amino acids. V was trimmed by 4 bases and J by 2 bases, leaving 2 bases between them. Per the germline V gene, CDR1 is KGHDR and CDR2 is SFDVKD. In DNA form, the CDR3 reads TGTGCCACCAGTGACGCCTACAATGAGCAGTTCTTC. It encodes CATSDAYNEQFF.

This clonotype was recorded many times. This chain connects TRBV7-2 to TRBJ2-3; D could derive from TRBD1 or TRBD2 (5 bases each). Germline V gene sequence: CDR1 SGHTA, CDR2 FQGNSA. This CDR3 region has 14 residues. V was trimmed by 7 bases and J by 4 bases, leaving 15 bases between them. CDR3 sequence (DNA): TGTGCCAGCACCCAGGGCTACGGGGCAGATACGCAGTATTTT. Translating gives CASTQGYGADTQYF.

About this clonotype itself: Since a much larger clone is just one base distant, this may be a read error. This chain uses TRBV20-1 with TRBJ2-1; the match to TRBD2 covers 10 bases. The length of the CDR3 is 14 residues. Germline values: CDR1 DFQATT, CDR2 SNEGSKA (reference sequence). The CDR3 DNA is TGCAGTGCCCCCGGGACTAGCGCATACAATGAGCAGCTCTTC. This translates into CSAPGTSAYNEQLF.

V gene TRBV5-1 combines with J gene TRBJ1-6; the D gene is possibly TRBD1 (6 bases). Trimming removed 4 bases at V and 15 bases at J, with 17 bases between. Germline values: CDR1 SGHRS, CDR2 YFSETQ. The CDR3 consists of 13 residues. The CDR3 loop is CASSVTDRRSLHF. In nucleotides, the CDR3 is TGCGCCAGCAGCGTAACCGACAGGCGCAGCCTCCACTTT.

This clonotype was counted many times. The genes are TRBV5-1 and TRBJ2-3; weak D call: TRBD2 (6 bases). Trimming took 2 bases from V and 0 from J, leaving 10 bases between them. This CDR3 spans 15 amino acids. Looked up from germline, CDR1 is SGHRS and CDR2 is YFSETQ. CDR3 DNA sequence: TGCGCCAGCAGCTTTAGCGGCACGAGCACAGATACGCAGTATTTT. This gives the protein CASSFSGTSTDTQYF. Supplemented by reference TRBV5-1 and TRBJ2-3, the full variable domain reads KAGVTQTPRYLIKTRGQQVTLSCSPISGHRSVSWYQQTPGQGLQFLFEYFSETQRNKGNFPGRFSGRQFSNSRSEMNVSTLELGDSALYLCASSFSGTSTDTQYFGPGTRLTVL.

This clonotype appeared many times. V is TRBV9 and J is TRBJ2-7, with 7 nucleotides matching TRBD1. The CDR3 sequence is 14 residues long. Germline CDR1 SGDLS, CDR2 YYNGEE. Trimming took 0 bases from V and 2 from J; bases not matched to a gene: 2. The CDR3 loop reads CASSVGDSPYEQYF. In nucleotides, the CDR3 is TGTGCCAGCAGCGTAGGGGACAGCCCCTACGAGCAGTACTTC.

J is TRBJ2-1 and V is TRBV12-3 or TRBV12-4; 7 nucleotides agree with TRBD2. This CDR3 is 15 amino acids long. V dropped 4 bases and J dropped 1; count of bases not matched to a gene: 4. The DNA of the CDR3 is TGTGCCAGCAGTTCCGGACTAGGGTCCTACAATGAGCAGTTCTTC. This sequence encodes CASSSGLGSYNEQFF.

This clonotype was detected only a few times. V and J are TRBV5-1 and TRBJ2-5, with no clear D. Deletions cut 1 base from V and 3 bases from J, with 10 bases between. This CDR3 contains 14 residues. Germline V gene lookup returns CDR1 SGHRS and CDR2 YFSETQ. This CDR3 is CASSLTVTEETQYF. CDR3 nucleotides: TGCGCCAGCAGCTTGACAGTTACTGAAGAGACCCAGTACTTC.

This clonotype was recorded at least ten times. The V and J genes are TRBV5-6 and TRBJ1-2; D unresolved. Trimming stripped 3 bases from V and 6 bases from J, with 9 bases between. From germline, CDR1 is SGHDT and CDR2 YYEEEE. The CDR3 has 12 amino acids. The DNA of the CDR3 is TGTGCCAGCAGCTCGAATACCCATGGCTACACCTTC. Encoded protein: CASSSNTHGYTF.

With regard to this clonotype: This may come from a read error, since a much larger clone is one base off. The CDR3, as DNA: TGCAACGTTGAAGACAGGGGGCACCGCACAGATACGCAGTATTTT. The encoded protein is CNVEDRGHRTDTQYF. The chain has TRBV29-1 and TRBJ2-3; TRBD1 matches at 10 bases. The germline V gene encodes CDR1 SQVTM and CDR2 ANQGSEA. The CDR3 length is 15 residues.

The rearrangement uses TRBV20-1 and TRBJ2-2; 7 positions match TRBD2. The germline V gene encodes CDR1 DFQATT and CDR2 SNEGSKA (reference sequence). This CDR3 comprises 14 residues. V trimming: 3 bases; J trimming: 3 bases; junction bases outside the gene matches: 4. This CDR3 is CSASGRKYTGELFF. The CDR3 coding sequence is TGCAGTGCTAGCGGGAGGAAGTACACCGGGGAGCTGTTTTTT.

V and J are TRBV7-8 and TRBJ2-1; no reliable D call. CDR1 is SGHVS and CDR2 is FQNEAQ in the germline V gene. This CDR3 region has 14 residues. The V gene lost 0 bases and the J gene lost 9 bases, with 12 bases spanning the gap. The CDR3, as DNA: TGTGCCAGCAGCTTAGCGGAAGTATCTGGTGAGCAGTTCTTC. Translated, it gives CASSLAEVSGEQFF. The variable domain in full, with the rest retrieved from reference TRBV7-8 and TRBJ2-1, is GAGVSQSPRYKVAKRGQDVALRCDPISGHVSLFWYQQALGQGPEFLTYFQNEAQLDKSGLPSDRFFAERPEGSVSTLKIQRTQQEDSAVYLCASSLAEVSGEQFFGPGTRLTVL.

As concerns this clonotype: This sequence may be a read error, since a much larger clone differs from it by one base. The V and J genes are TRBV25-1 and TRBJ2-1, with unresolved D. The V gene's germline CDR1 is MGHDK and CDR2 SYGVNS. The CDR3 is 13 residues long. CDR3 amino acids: CASSVGEYNEQSF. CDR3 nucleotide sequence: TGTGCCAGCAGTGTTGGAGAGTACAATGAGCAGTCCTTC.

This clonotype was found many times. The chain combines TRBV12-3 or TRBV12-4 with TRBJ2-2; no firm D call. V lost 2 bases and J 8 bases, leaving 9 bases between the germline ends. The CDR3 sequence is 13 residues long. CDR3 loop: CASSLFKAGELFF. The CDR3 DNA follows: TGTGCCAGCAGTTTATTTAAGGCGGGGGAGCTGTTTTTT.

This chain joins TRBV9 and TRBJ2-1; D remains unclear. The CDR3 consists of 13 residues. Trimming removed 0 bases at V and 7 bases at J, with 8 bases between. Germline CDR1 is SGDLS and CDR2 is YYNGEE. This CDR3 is CASSVGSVNEQFF. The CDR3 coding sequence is TGTGCCAGCAGCGTAGGTTCTGTAAATGAGCAGTTCTTC.

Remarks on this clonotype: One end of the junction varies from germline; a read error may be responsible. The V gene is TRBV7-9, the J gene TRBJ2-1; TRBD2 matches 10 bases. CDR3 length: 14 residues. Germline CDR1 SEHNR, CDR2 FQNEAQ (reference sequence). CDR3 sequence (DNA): TGTGCCGGCAGGGCTAGCGGGAGTAAGAATGAGCAGTTCTTC. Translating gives CAGRASGSKNEQFF.

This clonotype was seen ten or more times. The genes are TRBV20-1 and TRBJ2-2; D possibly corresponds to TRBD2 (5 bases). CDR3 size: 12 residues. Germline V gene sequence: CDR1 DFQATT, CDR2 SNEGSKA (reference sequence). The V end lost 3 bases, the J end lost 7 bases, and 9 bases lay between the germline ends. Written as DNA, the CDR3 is TGCAGTGCTAGTTCGGCGGGCGGGGAGCTGTTTTTT. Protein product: CSASSAGGELFF.

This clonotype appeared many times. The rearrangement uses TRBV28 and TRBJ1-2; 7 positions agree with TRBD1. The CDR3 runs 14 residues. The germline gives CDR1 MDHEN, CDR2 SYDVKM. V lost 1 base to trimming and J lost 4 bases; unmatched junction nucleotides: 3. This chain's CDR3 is CASSLFGDSYGYTF. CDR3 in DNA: TGTGCCAGCAGTTTATTCGGGGACAGCTATGGCTACACCTTC.

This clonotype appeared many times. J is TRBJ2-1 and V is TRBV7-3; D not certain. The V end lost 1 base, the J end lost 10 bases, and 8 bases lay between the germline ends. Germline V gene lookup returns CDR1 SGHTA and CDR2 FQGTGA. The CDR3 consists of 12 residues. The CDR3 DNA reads TGTGCCAGCAGCTTAAGTGGAGTAGAGCAGTTCTTC. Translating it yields CASSLSGVEQFF.

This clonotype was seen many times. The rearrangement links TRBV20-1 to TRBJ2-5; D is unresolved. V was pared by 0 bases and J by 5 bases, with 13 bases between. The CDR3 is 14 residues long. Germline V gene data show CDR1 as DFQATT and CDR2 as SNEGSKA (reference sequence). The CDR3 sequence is CSAREGSTQETQYF. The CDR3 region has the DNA TGCAGTGCTAGAGAAGGCAGTACACAGGAGACCCAGTACTTC.

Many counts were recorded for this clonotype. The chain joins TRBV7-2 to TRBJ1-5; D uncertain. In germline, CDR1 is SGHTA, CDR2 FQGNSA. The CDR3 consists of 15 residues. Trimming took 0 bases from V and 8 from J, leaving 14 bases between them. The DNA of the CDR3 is TGTGCCAGCAGCTTAGCCCACGTGAGCAACGAGCCCCAGCATTTT. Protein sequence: CASSLAHVSNEPQHF.

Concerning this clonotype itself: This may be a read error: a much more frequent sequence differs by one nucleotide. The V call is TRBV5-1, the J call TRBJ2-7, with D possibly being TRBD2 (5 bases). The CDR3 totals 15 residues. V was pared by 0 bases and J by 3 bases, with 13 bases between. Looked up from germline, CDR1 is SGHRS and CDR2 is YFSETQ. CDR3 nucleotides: TGCGCCAGCAGCTTGGGACTAACGGGCTTCTACGAGCAGTACTTC. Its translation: CASSLGLTGFYEQYF.

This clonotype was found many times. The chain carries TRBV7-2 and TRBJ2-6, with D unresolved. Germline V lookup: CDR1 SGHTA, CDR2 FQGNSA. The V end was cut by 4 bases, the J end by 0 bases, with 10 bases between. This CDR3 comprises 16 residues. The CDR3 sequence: CASSSTPSSGANVLTF. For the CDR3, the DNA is TGTGCCAGCAGCTCCACTCCTAGCTCTGGGGCCAACGTCCTGACTTTC. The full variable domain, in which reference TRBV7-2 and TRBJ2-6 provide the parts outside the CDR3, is GAGVSQSPSNKVTEKGKDVELRCDPISGHTALYWYRQSLGQGLEFLIYFQGNSAPDKSGLPSDRFSAERTGGSVSTLTIQRTQQEDSAVYLCASSSTPSSGANVLTFGAGSRLTVL.

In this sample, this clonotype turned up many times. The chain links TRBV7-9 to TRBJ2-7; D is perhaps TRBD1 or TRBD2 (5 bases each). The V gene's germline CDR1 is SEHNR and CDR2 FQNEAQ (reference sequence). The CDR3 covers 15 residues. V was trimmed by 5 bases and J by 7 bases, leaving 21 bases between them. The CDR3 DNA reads TGTGCCAGCAGCCTTCCCCCGGGGCCCCGAGGGGAGCAGTACTTC. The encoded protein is CASSLPPGPRGEQYF.

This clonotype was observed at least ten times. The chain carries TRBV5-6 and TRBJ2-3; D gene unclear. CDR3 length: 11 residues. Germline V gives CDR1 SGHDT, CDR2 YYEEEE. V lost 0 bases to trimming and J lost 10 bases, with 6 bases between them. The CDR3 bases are TGTGCCAGCAGCTTGGATCAGGCGCAGTATTTT. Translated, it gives CASSLDQAQYF.

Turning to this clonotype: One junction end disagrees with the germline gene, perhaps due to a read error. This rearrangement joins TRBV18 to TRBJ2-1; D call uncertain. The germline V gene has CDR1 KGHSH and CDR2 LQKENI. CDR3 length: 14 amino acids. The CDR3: CASSPPSSYNEQFF. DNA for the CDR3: TGTGCCAGCTCCCCACCGAGCTCCTACAATGAGCAGTTCTTC.